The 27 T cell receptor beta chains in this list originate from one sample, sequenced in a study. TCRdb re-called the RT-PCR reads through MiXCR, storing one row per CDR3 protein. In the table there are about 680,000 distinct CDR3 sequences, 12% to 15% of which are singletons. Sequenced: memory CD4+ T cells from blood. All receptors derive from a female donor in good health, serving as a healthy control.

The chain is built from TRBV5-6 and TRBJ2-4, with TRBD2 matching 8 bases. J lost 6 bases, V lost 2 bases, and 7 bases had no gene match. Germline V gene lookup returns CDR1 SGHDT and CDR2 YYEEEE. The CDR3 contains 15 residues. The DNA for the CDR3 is TGTGCCAGCAGCTTAGGCGGGGGGACCTTAAACATTCAGTACTTC. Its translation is CASSLGGGTLNIQYF.

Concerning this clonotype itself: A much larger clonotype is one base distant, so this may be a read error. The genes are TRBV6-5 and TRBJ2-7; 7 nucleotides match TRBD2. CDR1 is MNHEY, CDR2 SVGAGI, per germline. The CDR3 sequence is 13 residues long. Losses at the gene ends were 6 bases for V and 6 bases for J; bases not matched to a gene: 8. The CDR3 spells CASRLGGVFEQYF. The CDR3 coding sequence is TGTGCCAGCAGACTGGGGGGGGTTTTCGAGCAGTACTTC.

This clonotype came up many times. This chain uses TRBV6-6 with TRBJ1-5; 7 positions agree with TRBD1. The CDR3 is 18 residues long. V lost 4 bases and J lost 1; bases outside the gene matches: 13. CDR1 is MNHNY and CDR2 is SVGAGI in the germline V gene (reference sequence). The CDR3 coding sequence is TGTGCCAGCAGTTCTCCGGGACAGACACAGGGAAGCAATCAGCCCCAGCATTTT. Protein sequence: CASSSPGQTQGSNQPQHF.

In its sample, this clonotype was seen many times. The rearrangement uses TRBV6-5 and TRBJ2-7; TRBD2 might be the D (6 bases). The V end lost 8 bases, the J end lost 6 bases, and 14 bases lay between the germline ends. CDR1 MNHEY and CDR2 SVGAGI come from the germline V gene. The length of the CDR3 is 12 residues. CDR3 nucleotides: TGTGCCAGCCGGGGTGGAGGGCGCGAGCAGTACTTC. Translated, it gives CASRGGGREQYF.

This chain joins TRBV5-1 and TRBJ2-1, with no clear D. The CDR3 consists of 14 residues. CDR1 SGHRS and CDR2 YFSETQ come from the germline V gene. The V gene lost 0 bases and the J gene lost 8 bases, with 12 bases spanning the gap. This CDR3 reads CASSLEAREDEQFF. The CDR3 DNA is TGCGCCAGCAGCTTGGAGGCTAGAGAGGATGAGCAGTTCTTC.

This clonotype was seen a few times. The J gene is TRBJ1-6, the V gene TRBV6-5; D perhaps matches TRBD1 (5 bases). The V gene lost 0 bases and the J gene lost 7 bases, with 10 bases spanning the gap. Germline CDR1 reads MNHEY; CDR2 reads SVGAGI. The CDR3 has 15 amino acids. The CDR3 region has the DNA TGTGCCAGCAGTTACTCGAGGGGCCAAAATTCACCCCTCCACTTT. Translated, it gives CASSYSRGQNSPLHF.

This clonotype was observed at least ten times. In DNA form, the CDR3 reads TGTGCCACCAGCAGAGATATCGGCAGGAGCACAGATACGCAGTATTTT. Its protein product is CATSRDIGRSTDTQYF. The V call is TRBV15, the J call TRBJ2-3; unclear D gene. The V gene's germline CDR1 is LNHNV and CDR2 YYDKDF (reference sequence). With 0 bases removed from V and 0 bases from J, the gap between germline ends came to 10 bases. This CDR3 has 16 amino acids.

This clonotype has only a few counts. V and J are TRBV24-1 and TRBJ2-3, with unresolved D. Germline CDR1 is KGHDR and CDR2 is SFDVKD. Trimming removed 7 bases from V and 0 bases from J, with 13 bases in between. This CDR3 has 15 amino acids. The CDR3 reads CATRAAGASTDTQYF. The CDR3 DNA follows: TGTGCCACCAGGGCGGCCGGTGCTAGCACAGATACGCAGTATTTT.

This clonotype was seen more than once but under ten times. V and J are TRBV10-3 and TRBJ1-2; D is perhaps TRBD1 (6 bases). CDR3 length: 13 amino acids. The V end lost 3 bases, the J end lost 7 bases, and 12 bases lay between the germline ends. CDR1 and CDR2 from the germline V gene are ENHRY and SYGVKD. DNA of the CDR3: TGTGCCATCAGTGAATACAGGGACGCTGGCTACACCTTC. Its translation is CAISEYRDAGYTF.

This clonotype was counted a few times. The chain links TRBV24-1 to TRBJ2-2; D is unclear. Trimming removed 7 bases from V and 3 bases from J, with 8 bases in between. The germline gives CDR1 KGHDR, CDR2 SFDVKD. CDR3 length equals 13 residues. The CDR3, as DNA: TGTGCCACCAGGGGCGCGTACACCGGGGAGCTGTTTTTT. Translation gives CATRGAYTGELFF.

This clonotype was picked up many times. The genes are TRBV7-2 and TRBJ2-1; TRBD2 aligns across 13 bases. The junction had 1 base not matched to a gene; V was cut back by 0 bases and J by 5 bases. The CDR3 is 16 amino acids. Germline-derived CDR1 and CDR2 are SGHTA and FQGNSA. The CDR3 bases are TGTGCCAGCAGCTTAGCCGGGACTAGCGGGAACAATGAGCAGTTCTTC. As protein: CASSLAGTSGNNEQFF. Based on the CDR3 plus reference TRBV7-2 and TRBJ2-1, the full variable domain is GAGVSQSPSNKVTEKGKDVELRCDPISGHTALYWYRQSLGQGLEFLIYFQGNSAPDKSGLPSDRFSAERTGGSVSTLTIQRTQQEDSAVYLCASSLAGTSGNNEQFFGPGTRLTVL.

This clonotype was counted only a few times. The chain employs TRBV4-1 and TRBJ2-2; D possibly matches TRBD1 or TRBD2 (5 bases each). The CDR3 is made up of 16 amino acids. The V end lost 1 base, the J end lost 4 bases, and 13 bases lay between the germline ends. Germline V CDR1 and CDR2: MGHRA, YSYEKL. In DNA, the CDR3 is TGCGCCAGCAGCCAAGCGAGGGGATCGGGCACCGGGGAGCTGTTTTTT. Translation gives CASSQARGSGTGELFF.

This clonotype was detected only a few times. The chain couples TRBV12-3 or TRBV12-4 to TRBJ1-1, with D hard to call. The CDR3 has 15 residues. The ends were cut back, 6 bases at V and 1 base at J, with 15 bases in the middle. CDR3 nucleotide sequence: TGTGCCAGCAGCCACGACACCGGCGAGAACACTGAAGCTTTCTTT. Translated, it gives CASSHDTGENTEAFF.

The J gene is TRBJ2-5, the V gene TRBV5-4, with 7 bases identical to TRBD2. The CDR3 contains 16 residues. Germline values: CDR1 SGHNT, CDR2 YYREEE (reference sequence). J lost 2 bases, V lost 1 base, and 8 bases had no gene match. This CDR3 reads CASSLFRGGVQETQYF. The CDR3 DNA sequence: TGTGCCAGCAGCTTGTTCCGGGGAGGGGTTCAAGAGACCCAGTACTTC.

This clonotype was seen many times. The CDR3 here is CASRTYIEAFF. In nucleotides, the CDR3 is TGTGCCAGCAGGACTTACATTGAAGCTTTCTTT. The V gene is TRBV6-1, the J gene TRBJ1-1; D remains unclear. Looked up from germline, CDR1 is MNHNS and CDR2 is SASEGT. There are 11 residues in the CDR3. Trimming took 6 bases from V and 7 from J, leaving 9 bases between them.

CDR3 in DNA: TGCGCCAGCAGCCAAGAAGCGAGCGGGGGGAGCTCTGGGGCCAACGTCCTGACTTTC. This codes for CASSQEASGGSSGANVLTF. This sequence joins TRBV4-3 and TRBJ2-6; 9 positions match TRBD2. CDR3 size: 19 residues. The V and J ends lost 0 bases and 0 bases, in that order; junction bases with no gene match: 6. Per the germline V gene, CDR1 is LGHNA and CDR2 is YSLEER.

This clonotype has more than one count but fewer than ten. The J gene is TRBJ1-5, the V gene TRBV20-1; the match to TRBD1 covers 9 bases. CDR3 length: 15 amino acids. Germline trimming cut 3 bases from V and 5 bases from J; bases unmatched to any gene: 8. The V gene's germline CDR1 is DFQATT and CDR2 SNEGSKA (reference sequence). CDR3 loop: CSASPGTGSYQPQHF. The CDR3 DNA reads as TGCAGTGCTAGCCCAGGGACAGGGAGCTATCAGCCCCAGCATTTT.

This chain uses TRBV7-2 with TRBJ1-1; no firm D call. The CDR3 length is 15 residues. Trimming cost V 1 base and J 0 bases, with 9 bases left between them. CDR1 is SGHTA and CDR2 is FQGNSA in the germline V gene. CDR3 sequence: CASSLDGVMNTEAFF. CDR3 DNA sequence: TGTGCCAGCAGCTTAGATGGGGTCATGAACACTGAAGCTTTCTTT.

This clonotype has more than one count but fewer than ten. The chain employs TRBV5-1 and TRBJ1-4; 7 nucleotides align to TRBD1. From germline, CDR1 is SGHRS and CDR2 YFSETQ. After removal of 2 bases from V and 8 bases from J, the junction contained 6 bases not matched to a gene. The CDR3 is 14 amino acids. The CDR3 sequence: CASSFGDRVEKLFF. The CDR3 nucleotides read TGCGCCAGCAGCTTTGGAGACAGGGTCGAAAAACTGTTTTTT. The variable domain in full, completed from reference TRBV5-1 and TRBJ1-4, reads KAGVTQTPRYLIKTRGQQVTLSCSPISGHRSVSWYQQTPGQGLQFLFEYFSETQRNKGNFPGRFSGRQFSNSRSEMNVSTLELGDSALYLCASSFGDRVEKLFFGSGTQLSVL.

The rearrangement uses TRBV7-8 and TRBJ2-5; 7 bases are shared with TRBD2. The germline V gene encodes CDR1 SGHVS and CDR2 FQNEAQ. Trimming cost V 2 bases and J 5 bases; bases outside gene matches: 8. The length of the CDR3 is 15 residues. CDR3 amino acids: CASSLMSSGSETQYF. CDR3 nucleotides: TGTGCCAGCAGCTTAATGTCTAGCGGCTCCGAGACCCAGTACTTC.

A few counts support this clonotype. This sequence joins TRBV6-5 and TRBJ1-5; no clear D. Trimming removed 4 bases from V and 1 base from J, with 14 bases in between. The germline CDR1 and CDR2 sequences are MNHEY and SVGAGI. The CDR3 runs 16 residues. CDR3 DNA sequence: TGTGCCAGCAGTTCGTCCTCGGGTTGGAGCAATCAGCCCCAGCATTTT. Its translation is CASSSSSGWSNQPQHF.

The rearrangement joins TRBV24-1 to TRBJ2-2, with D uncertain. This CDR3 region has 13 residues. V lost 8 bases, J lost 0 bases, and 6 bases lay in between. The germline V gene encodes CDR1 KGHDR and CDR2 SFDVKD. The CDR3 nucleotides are TGTGCCACCACGGCTCCGAACACCGGGGAGCTGTTTTTT. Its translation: CATTAPNTGELFF.

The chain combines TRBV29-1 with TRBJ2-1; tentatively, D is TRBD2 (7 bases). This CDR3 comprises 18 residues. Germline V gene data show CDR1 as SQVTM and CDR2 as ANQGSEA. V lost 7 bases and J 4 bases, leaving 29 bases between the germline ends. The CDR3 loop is CSAARWRGDYPLYNEQFF. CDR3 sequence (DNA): TGCAGCGCCGCACGTTGGAGGGGGGACTACCCGTTATACAATGAGCAGTTCTTC.

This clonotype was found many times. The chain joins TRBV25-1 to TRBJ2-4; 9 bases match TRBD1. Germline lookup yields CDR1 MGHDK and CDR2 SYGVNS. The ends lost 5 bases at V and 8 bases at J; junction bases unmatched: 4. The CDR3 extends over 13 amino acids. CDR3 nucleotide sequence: TGTGCCAGCAGTACAGGGGGCGCCGACATTCAGTACTTC. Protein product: CASSTGGADIQYF.

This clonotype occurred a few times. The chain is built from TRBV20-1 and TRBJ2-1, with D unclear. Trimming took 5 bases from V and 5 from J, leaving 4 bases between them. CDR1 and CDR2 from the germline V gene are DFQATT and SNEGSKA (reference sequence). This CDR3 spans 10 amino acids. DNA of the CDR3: TGCAGTGCTGAGGACAATGAGCAGTTCTTC. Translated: CSAEDNEQFF.

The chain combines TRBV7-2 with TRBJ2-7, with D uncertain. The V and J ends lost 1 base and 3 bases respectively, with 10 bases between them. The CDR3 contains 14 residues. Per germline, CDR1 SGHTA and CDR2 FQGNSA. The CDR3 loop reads CASSLGGDDYEQYF. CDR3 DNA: TGTGCCAGCAGCTTAGGTGGGGATGACTACGAGCAGTACTTC.

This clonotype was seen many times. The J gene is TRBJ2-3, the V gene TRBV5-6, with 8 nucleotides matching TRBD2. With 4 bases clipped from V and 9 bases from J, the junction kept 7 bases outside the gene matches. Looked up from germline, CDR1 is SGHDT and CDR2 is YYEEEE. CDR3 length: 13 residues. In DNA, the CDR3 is TGTGCCAGCAGCGACGGGACTAGGGTAACGCAGTATTTT. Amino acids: CASSDGTRVTQYF.